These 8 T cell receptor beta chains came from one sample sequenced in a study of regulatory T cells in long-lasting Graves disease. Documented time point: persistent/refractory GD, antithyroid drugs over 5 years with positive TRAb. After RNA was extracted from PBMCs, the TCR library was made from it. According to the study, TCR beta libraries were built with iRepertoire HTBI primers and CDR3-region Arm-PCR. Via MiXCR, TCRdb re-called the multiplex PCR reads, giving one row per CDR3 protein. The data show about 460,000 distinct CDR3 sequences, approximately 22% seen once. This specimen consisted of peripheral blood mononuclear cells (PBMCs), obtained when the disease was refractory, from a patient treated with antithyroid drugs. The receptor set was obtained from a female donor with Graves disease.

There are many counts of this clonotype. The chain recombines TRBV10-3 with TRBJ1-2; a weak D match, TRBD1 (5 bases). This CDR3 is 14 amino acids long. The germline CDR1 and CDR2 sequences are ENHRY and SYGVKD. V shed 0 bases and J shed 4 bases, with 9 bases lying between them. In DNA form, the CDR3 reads TGTGCCATCAGTGAGTCTCGACAGCCCTATGGCTACACCTTC. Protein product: CAISESRQPYGYTF.

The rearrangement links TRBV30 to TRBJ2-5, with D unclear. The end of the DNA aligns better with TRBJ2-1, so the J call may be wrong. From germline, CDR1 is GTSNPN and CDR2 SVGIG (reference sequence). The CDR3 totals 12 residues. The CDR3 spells CAWTSDSNEQFF. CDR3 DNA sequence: TGTGCCTGGACCAGCGACTCCAATGAGCAGTTCTTC.

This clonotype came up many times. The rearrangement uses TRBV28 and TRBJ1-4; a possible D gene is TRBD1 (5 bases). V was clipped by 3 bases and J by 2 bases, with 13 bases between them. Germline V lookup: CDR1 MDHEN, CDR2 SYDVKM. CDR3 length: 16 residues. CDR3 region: CASSFSQGGTNEKLFF. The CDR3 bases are TGTGCCAGCAGTTTTTCCCAGGGCGGTACTAATGAAAAACTGTTTTTT.

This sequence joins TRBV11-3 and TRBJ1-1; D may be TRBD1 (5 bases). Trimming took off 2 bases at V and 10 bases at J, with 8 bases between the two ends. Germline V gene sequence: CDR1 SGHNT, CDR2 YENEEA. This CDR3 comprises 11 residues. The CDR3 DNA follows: TGTGCCAGCAGCTTACTCGGGGGAGCTTTCTTT. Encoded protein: CASSLLGGAFF.

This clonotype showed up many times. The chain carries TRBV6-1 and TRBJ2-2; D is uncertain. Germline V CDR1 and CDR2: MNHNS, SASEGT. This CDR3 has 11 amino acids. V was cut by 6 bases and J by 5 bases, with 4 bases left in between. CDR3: CASRTTGELFF. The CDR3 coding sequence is TGTGCCAGCAGGACAACCGGGGAGCTGTTTTTT.

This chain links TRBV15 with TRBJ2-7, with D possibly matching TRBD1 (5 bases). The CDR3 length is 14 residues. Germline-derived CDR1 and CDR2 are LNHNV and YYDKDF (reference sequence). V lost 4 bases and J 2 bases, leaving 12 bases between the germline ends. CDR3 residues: CATSTWGETYEQYF. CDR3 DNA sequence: TGTGCCACCAGCACCTGGGGCGAGACCTACGAGCAGTACTTC.

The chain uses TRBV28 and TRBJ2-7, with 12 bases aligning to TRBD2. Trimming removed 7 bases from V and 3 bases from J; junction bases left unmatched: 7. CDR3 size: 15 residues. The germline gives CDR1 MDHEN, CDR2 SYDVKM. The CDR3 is CASTPRTSGDYEQYF. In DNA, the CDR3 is TGTGCCAGCACCCCCCGGACTAGCGGGGACTACGAGCAGTACTTC.

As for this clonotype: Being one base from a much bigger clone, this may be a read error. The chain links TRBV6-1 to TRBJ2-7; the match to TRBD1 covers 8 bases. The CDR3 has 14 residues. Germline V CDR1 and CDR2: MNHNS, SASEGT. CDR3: CACRVQGAKNEQYF. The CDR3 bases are TGTGCCTGCAGAGTTCAGGGGGCAAAGAACGAGCAGTACTTC.